This record looks at one T cell receptor (beta chain) sequence and its context. This record comes from a study of blood T cell repertoires in COVID-19. Sequenced by immunoSEQ multiplex PCR; TCRdb stores in-frame clones only, minus some. Here the sample spans 35,000 to 40,000 clones, around four fifths being singletons. Germline-derived CDR1 and CDR2 are MDHEN and SYDVKM. V lost 10 bases and J 3 bases, leaving 13 bases between the germline ends. The CDR3 is 13 amino acids. The chain is built from TRBV28 and TRBJ2-1, with unresolved D. The source material was peripheral blood. This clonotype was obtained from a man between 60 and 70 years old with COVID-19, enrolled during active disease. The CDR3 loop reads CATYAVIYNEQFF. In DNA, the CDR3 is TGTGCCACCTACGCGGTAATCTACAATGAGCAGTTCTTC.